This T cell receptor beta chain derives from a study of OX40 agonist ivuxolimab in advanced cancers. Background on the study: Allowance was made for prior anti-PD-1, anti-PD-L1 or anti-CTLA-4 therapy, and around 41% had some. Study-level results: CD4+ and CD8+ blood T cells expanded clonally by week 6 at 0.1 to 3.0 mg/kg. Average numbers of expanded clones were greater in CD8+ T cells than in CD4+.

Points on this clone: The antigen remains unidentified.

TCRdb's copy holds only in-frame clones and misses some; the assay was immunoSEQ multiplex PCR. Of more than 45,000 clones detected, about 85% appear once; the ten largest clones hold about 4.5%. The input for sequencing was CD4+ or CD8+ T cells sorted from blood, taken in a trial of the OX40 agonist ivuxolimab. This receptor was obtained from an adult with an advanced solid tumor such as melanoma, head and neck, liver or kidney cancer.

CDR3 DNA sequence: TGTGCCAGCAGCTTAAGGGACAGTGGCATCTATGGCTACACCTTC. Its protein product is CASSLRDSGIYGYTF. The chain recombines TRBV13 with TRBJ1-2, with 7 bases that match TRBD1. With V trimmed by 2 bases and J by 4 bases, 7 bases remained unmatched. This CDR3 has 15 residues. Per germline, CDR1 PRHDT and CDR2 FYEKMQ (reference sequence).